This T cell receptor (beta chain) originates from a study of blood T cell repertoires in COVID-19. Some clones are missing from TCRdb's copy, which holds only in-frame ones; the method was immunoSEQ multiplex PCR. The table shows under 400,000 clones, with about nine tenths occurring only once. Germline V gene data show CDR1 as SGHDT and CDR2 as YYEEEE. The J segment lost 5 bases and the V segment lost 4 bases, leaving 6 bases of the junction unmatched. CDR3 size: 14 residues. This receptor was obtained from a woman in her 30s with COVID-19, enrolled during active disease. The material sequenced was peripheral blood. The chain joins TRBV5-6 to TRBJ2-3, with TRBD1 identical over 8 bases. The CDR3: CASSPTGGRDTQYF. The CDR3 DNA sequence: TGTGCCAGCAGCCCTACAGGGGGTCGAGATACGCAGTATTTT.